This T cell receptor (beta chain) was sequenced during a study of shared clonotypes between healthy human individuals. Overall study findings and caveats: When naive CD4 clonotypes were compared across several donors, approximately 4.9% were shared. Naive subsets tended to show greater estimated richness than memory subsets.

From CD4+ cells came CD45RA+ naive and CD45RA-negative memory subsets. As regards this clone: Its antigen is undetermined.

Germline V gene sequence: CDR1 SGDLS, CDR2 YYNGEE. The CDR3 sequence is 17 residues long. With 4 bases clipped from V and 5 bases from J, the junction kept 12 bases outside the gene matches. Researchers divided each subset's genomic DNA evenly across several immunoSEQ plates. This table comes from immunoSEQ multiplex PCR, and its TCRdb copy is limited to in-frame clones, with some not included. The data hold more than 2,000,000 clones, with 93% observed a single time. J is TRBJ1-4 and V is TRBV9; 9 nucleotides line up with TRBD1. The sequencing input was naive CD4+ T cells from PBMCs. Sample subset: CD45RA+ positively selected. This clonotype was sampled from a man aged 18 to 30 in good health. Some clones in this sample may be carry-over from other donors' samples. CDR3 residues: CASSPDRGSLGNEKLFF. In DNA form, the CDR3 reads TGTGCCAGCAGCCCCGACAGGGGGTCCCTGGGAAATGAAAAACTGTTTTTT.